This T cell receptor beta chain was observed in a study of technical replicates of blood from several donors (dated by TCRdb to 2016 to 2017). As to this clone: Its recognized antigen is unknown. Base qualities are not at hand, and no much larger clone is one base apart.

Library preparation used the immunoSEQ multiplex PCR assay. Here the immuneACCESS table is served through TCRdb, limited to in-frame sequences with V and J called. Missing clones are a known gap in these copies; in checked studies unresolved V genes cover under half, and the rest lacks a known reason. A total of some 70,000 clones appear in this sample, about nine tenths of them only once. Over 0.35% of the sample comes from the top ten. The CDR3 numbers 15 residues from cysteine through phenylalanine. The sequence is cut down to CDR3 DNA, 45 bases in frame from base 1. The germline V gene supplies CDR1 SGHTA and CDR2 FQGNSA. V is clipped by 4 bases and J by 0 bases, and the sequence between their germline boundaries is 7 bases long.

Sequencing was carried out using T cells isolated from PBMCs. The clonotype originates from a human donor in good health. The chain uses TRBV7-2 and TRBJ2-6, with the D gene not confidently named. CDR3 reads: CASSYSVSGANVLTF. The bases are TGTGCCAGCAGCTACTCGGTCTCTGGGGCCAACGTCCTGACTTTC.